Detailed here is one T cell receptor beta chain. Its antigen is unidentified. Amplification of TCR alpha and beta CDR3 regions from RNA used iRepertoire nested multiplex PCR. Tissue mRNA or PBMC total RNA, roughly 100-400 ng, went into one-step reverse transcription and amplification. TCRdb ran MiXCR on the multiplex PCR reads and lists one entry per CDR3 protein. The table records roughly 120,000 distinct CDR3 sequences, 25% to 30% of them present only once. This sample is drawn from a study of glioma-infiltrating T cells. General observations from the study: Tissue and blood shared very few CDR3 sequences. Non-neoplastic patients had below-expected tissue-blood divergence, while all gliomas exceeded expectation.

Germline lookup yields CDR1 LGHNA and CDR2 YNFKEQ. This CDR3 is built from 16 residues. V was clipped by 0 bases and J by 0 bases, with 10 bases between them. The sequence was collected from a human donor with low-grade glioma or glioblastoma, undergoing nonglioma brain surgery, or in good health (not recorded which). The chain couples TRBV4-2 to TRBJ2-3; the D is unclear. The sequenced sample consisted of glioma tissue, nonneoplastic brain tissue, or PBMCs (not recorded which). The CDR3 sequence is CASSQETADSTDTQYF. The CDR3 DNA reads TGTGCCAGCAGCCAAGAAACCGCTGATAGCACAGATACGCAGTATTTT.